This T cell receptor (beta chain) was captured by sequencing in a study of PD-L1 blockade in urothelial cancer. Turning to the study itself: Male sex and bladder-origin urothelial cancer characterized about nine tenths of the roughly 29 patients. As for prior chemotherapy regimens, patients had received 0 to 3. Treatment start was followed by blood analysis at 3 weeks (second dose) and again at 6 weeks. Blood samples had a median of 141,255 T cells, just under 85,000 unique TCRs, and clonality 0.080.

Time point here: peripheral blood 6 weeks after treatment start. Assay used: immunoSEQ multiplex PCR; TCRdb lists only in-frame clones, some missing. The sample carries around 110,000 clones, around 89% recorded once. The receptor's source is a man aged 55 to 70 with urothelial cancer. Sequenced material: PBMCs, taken around atezolizumab (anti-PD-L1) treatment.

The CDR3 DNA is TGCAGCTTCCTGGGGGCAAGCTATGGCTACACCTTC. It translates to CSFLGASYGYTF. V gene TRBV29-1 combines with J gene TRBJ1-2, with a weak D call TRBD1 (6 bases). The CDR3 is 12 residues long. Per germline, CDR1 SQVTM and CDR2 ANQGSEA. Trimming pared 8 bases from V and 4 bases from J, leaving 14 bases between.